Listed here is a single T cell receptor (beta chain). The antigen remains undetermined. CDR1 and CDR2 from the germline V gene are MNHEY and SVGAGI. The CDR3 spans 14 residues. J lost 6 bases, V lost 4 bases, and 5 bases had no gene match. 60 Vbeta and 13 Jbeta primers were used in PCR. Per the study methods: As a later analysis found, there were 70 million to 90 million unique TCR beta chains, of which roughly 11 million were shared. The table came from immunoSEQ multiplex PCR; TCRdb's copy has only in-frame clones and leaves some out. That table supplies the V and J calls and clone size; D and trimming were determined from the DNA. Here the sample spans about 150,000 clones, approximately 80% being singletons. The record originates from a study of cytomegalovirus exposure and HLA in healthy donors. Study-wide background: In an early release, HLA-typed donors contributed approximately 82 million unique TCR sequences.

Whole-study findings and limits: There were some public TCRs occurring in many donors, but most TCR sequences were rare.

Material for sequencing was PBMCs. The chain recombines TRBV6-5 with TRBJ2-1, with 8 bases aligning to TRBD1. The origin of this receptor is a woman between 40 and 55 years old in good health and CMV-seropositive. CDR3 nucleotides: TGTGCCAGCAGTTCGGACAGGGAAAGCAATGAGCAGTTCTTC. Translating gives CASSSDRESNEQFF.